This T cell receptor beta chain was sequenced during a study of T cell clones after liver transplantation. Across the study: At least one year of complete immunosuppression withdrawal without enzymes over twice normal defined tolerance. Broader study findings: Small, mixed patient groups and varying post-transplant times limit these conclusions.

In regard to this clone: Its matching antigen is unknown.

The data were produced by immunoSEQ multiplex PCR, yet TCRdb's version contains in-frame clones alone and is incomplete. Of about 70,000 clones in the sample, about 80% were seen once. The CDR3 runs to 15 residues. Per the germline V gene, CDR1 is MGHRA and CDR2 is YSYEKL. V lost 4 bases, J lost 3 bases, and 15 bases lay in between. The source is a human patient who received a liver transplant. Some T cells may arise from the graft donor. The specimen was CD4+ T cells from blood, collected 12 months after liver transplant. The chain is built from TRBV4-1 and TRBJ1-2; D is undetermined. The CDR3 region has the DNA TGCGCCAGCAGCCGCCTTTTCAGGACGGACTATGGCTACACCTTC. This sequence encodes CASSRLFRTDYGYTF.